This entry describes one T cell receptor beta chain. What it binds is not known. This record comes from a study of graft-versus-host responses after intestinal transplantation. The CDR3 consists of 16 residues. In germline, CDR1 is SGHKS, CDR2 YYEKEE (reference sequence). V lost 3 bases to trimming and J lost 0 bases, with 16 bases between them. TCRdb keeps only in-frame clones here, not all; method: immunoSEQ multiplex PCR. The data hold roughly 97,000 clones, with 91% observed a single time. The sample in question was unstimulated CD4+ T cells sorted from spleen or lymph node cells, obtained before transplant. This TCR came from a human donor who was the organ donor for an intestinal transplant. The chain couples TRBV5-5 to TRBJ2-7, with a tentative D call TRBD2 (5 bases). The DNA of the CDR3 is TGTGCCAGCAGCTCCTTCCGGGGTCCTGGCTCCTACGAGCAGTACTTC. Encoded protein: CASSSFRGPGSYEQYF.